The 31 T cell receptor beta chains given below trace back to one sample, sequenced in a study of T cell responses to AZD1222 COVID-19 vaccine. The protocol was immunoSEQ multiplex PCR, while the TCRdb copy is restricted to in-frame clones and leaves out a portion. The sample shows around 70,000 clones, 75% to 90% of them seen only once. The specimen comprised peripheral blood, sampled on day 0 of AZD1222 vaccination. Source of these receptors: an adult in good health.

V usage is TRBV2 and J usage is TRBJ2-1; TRBD1 aligns across 8 bases. The length of the CDR3 is 13 residues. CDR1 and CDR2 (germline): SNHLY, FYNNEI. Trimming removed 6 bases from V and 7 bases from J; junction bases left unmatched: 5. The CDR3 nucleotides read TGTGCCAGCAGATGGACAGGGCTGAATGAGCAGTTCTTC. Translation: CASRWTGLNEQFF.

This chain connects TRBV11-2 to TRBJ1-4; the match to TRBD1 covers 8 bases. The germline V gene has CDR1 SGHAT and CDR2 FQNNGV. The J segment lost 5 bases and the V segment lost 5 bases, leaving 7 bases of the junction unmatched. The CDR3 sequence is 15 residues long. CDR3 DNA sequence: TGTGCCAGCAGCCTCCGGGGACAGGTGAATGAAAAACTGTTTTTT. This encodes CASSLRGQVNEKLFF.

The chain is built from TRBV10-1 and TRBJ2-7; 9 bases match TRBD1. Germline V gene lookup returns CDR1 WNHNN and CDR2 SYGVQD (reference sequence). The V and J ends lost 6 bases and 0 bases, in that order; junction bases with no gene match: 3. This CDR3 is 14 amino acids long. This chain's CDR3 is CASSGDRASYEQYF. Written as DNA, the CDR3 is TGCGCCAGCAGCGGGGACAGGGCCTCCTACGAGCAGTACTTC.

This chain links TRBV5-1 with TRBJ2-1; D gene uncertain. The ends were cut back, 0 bases at V and 9 bases at J, with 10 bases in the middle. This CDR3 is built from 13 residues. Per germline, CDR1 SGHRS and CDR2 YFSETQ. The CDR3: CASSLALASEQFF. In DNA, the CDR3 is TGCGCCAGCAGCTTGGCGTTGGCGAGTGAGCAGTTCTTC.

This clone was detected only once. In nucleotides, the CDR3 is TGTGCCAGCAGCCAATATGGACAGGCCCCCTACGAGCAGTACTTC. Protein sequence: CASSQYGQAPYEQYF. The V and J genes are TRBV3-1 (or the pseudogene TRBV3-2) and TRBJ2-7; 7 nucleotides line up with TRBD1. The V gene's germline CDR1 is LGHDT and CDR2 YNNKEL (reference sequence). V lost 2 bases and J lost 2; bases outside the gene matches: 6. The CDR3 consists of 15 residues.

The rearrangement links TRBV19 to TRBJ2-1; 7 nucleotides line up with TRBD2. The CDR3 spans 16 residues. Per germline, CDR1 LNHDA and CDR2 SQIVND (reference sequence). Trimming took 7 bases from V and 0 from J; bases not matched to a gene: 9. In nucleotides, the CDR3 is TGTGCCAGTACTCGGACGGGCGGGAGCTCCTACAATGAGCAGTTCTTC. Encoded protein: CASTRTGGSSYNEQFF.

The CDR3 DNA is TGTGCCAGTAGTATAAGGGGAAGTACCGGGGAGCTGTTTTTT. Residues: CASSIRGSTGELFF. The rearrangement links TRBV19 to TRBJ2-2; TRBD1 is a possible D gene (5 bases). The CDR3 runs to 14 residues. V was trimmed by 2 bases and J by 5 bases, leaving 9 bases between them. Germline lookup yields CDR1 LNHDA and CDR2 SQIVND (reference sequence).

J is TRBJ2-1 and V is TRBV19; 8 nucleotides agree with TRBD1. J lost 9 bases, V lost 5 bases, and 15 bases had no gene match. The germline V gene encodes CDR1 LNHDA and CDR2 SQIVND (reference sequence). The CDR3 extends over 16 amino acids. The chain's CDR3 is CASSFPRQGASGEQFF. The CDR3 DNA reads as TGTGCCAGTAGTTTTCCCCGGCAGGGGGCTAGTGGTGAGCAGTTCTTC.

This rearrangement joins TRBV4-1 to TRBJ1-6; TRBD1 aligns across 9 bases. Germline-derived CDR1 and CDR2 are MGHRA and YSYEKL. The CDR3 covers 20 residues. J was trimmed by 0 bases and V by 1 base; bases with no gene match: 10. The CDR3 DNA reads TGCGCCAGCAGCCAAGGCCAATGGACAGGGGCGAGCTCCTATAATTCACCCCTCCACTTT. Encoded protein: CASSQGQWTGASSYNSPLHF.

V is TRBV11-3 and J is TRBJ2-5; D is uncertain. Germline V gene sequence: CDR1 SGHNT, CDR2 YENEEA. V lost 1 base and J lost 5, with 11 bases in between. The CDR3 is made up of 14 amino acids. Written as DNA, the CDR3 is TGTGCCAGCAGCTTAGGTCCCAGGAGTGAGACCCAGTACTTC. Residues: CASSLGPRSETQYF.

This chain links TRBV18 with TRBJ1-3; D not certain. The CDR3 runs to 14 residues. Trimming removed 1 base from V and 0 bases from J, with 4 bases in between. Per the germline V gene, CDR1 is KGHSH and CDR2 is LQKENI. The CDR3 loop is CASSPRSSGNTIYF. Written as DNA, the CDR3 is TGTGCCAGCTCACCACGAAGCTCTGGAAACACCATATATTTT.

V and J are TRBV2 and TRBJ2-1, with 12 bases fitting TRBD2. V gave up 5 bases and J gave up 4 bases; unmatched junction bases: 6. Germline values: CDR1 SNHLY, CDR2 FYNNEI. The CDR3 length is 16 residues. CDR3 residues: CASSPRTSGVYNEQFF. DNA for the CDR3: TGTGCCAGCAGTCCGCGGACTAGCGGGGTTTACAATGAGCAGTTCTTC.

The V and J genes are TRBV6-2 or TRBV6-3 and TRBJ2-1; 10 nucleotides agree with TRBD2. Germline trimming cut 7 bases from V and 15 bases from J; bases unmatched to any gene: 12. The CDR3 loop spans 13 amino acids. Germline assignment: CDR1 MNHEY and CDR2 SVGEGT. The CDR3 DNA is TGTGCCAGCAACCCGTTCCTAGCGGGAGCCTTGTTCTTC. Its translation: CASNPFLAGALFF.

The rearrangement links TRBV5-1 to TRBJ1-6; D is possibly TRBD1 (6 bases). The CDR3 is 17 residues long. V lost 0 bases and J lost 0, with 10 bases in between. Germline V gives CDR1 SGHRS, CDR2 YFSETQ. This CDR3 reads CASSLGEGGSYNSPLHF. The CDR3 nucleotides are TGCGCCAGCAGCTTGGGGGAAGGGGGCTCCTATAATTCACCCCTCCACTTT.

This chain connects TRBV5-1 to TRBJ1-4; D is unclear. Trimming removed 4 bases at V and 5 bases at J, with 12 bases between. This CDR3 has 14 residues. Germline values: CDR1 SGHRS, CDR2 YFSETQ. The CDR3 loop reads CASSPGTYNEKLFF. The CDR3 DNA reads TGCGCCAGCAGCCCCGGAACCTACAATGAAAAACTGTTTTTT.

This clone has only a few counts. V usage is TRBV6-2 or TRBV6-3 and J usage is TRBJ2-1; D possibly corresponds to TRBD1 (6 bases). V shed 2 bases and J shed 0 bases, with 8 bases lying between them. The CDR3 contains 15 residues. CDR1 and CDR2 from the germline V gene are MNHEY and SVGEGT. The CDR3 protein is CASSYTGSSYNEQFF. The CDR3 nucleotides read TGTGCCAGCAGTTACACAGGGAGCTCCTACAATGAGCAGTTCTTC.

The CDR3 sequence: CASSQDQGWTQYF. DNA of the CDR3: TGTGCCAGCAGCCAAGATCAGGGTTGGACCCAGTACTTC. The V call is TRBV14, the J call TRBJ2-5; tentative D call: TRBD1 (5 bases). The CDR3 contains 13 residues. Germline values: CDR1 SGHDN, CDR2 FVKESK. V lost 0 bases, J lost 7 bases, and 9 bases lay in between.

The gene calls are TRBV6-5 and TRBJ2-7, with 7 nucleotides matching TRBD1. The germline CDR1 and CDR2 sequences are MNHEY and SVGAGI. With 0 bases clipped from V and 4 bases from J, the junction kept 3 bases outside the gene matches. The CDR3 is 14 residues long. CDR3 amino acids: CASSYSGQRYEQYF. In nucleotides, the CDR3 is TGTGCCAGCAGTTACTCGGGACAGAGATACGAGCAGTACTTC.

The rearrangement uses TRBV14 and TRBJ2-2, with D possibly TRBD1 on 5 matching bases. Germline V gene data show CDR1 as SGHDN and CDR2 as FVKESK. This CDR3 has 10 amino acids. The V gene lost 6 bases and the J gene lost 14 bases, with 10 bases spanning the gap. CDR3 nucleotides: TGTGCCAGCAGGTGCAGGGTACTGTTTTTT. It specifies CASRCRVLFF.

The gene calls are TRBV28 and TRBJ1-1; D is unresolved. This CDR3 region has 12 residues. CDR1 MDHEN and CDR2 SYDVKM come from the germline V gene. V lost 4 bases to trimming and J lost 5 bases, with 8 bases between them. CDR3 amino acids: CASSSLGTEAFF. CDR3 bases: TGTGCCAGCAGTTCACTAGGGACTGAAGCTTTCTTT.

The chain joins TRBV7-8 to TRBJ2-1; 8 bases are a match to TRBD1. Germline loops: CDR1 SGHVS, CDR2 FQNEAQ. V gave up 3 bases and J gave up 7 bases; unmatched junction bases: 2. The CDR3 is 13 residues long. CDR3 sequence reads: CASSFDRGNEQFF. The CDR3 bases are TGTGCCAGCAGCTTTGACAGGGGTAATGAGCAGTTCTTC.

The chain uses TRBV19 and TRBJ2-2; D perhaps matches TRBD1 (6 bases). With 6 bases removed from V and 5 bases from J, the gap between germline ends came to 22 bases. The CDR3 is 17 residues long. CDR1 is LNHDA, CDR2 SQIVND, per germline (reference sequence). The CDR3: CASRDVRGNRGTGELFF. The DNA of the CDR3 is TGTGCCAGTAGAGACGTCAGGGGCAATCGGGGTACCGGGGAGCTGTTTTTT.

V is TRBV28 and J is TRBJ1-1; D not resolved. There are 13 residues in the CDR3. Per the germline V gene, CDR1 is MDHEN and CDR2 is SYDVKM. The germline V and J ends were trimmed by 5 bases and 6 bases, with 13 bases remaining between them. CDR3 in DNA: TGTGCCAGCAGTCGCCCGACTGGGGCTGAAGCTTTCTTT. It yields the protein CASSRPTGAEAFF.

This clone appeared a single time. The rearrangement links TRBV2 to TRBJ2-5, with TRBD2 matching 8 bases. Trimming cost V 6 bases and J 5 bases; bases outside gene matches: 5. Germline V CDR1 and CDR2: SNHLY, FYNNEI. The CDR3 length is 13 residues. This CDR3 reads CASRGLDEETQYF. The CDR3 DNA reads as TGTGCCAGCAGGGGACTAGATGAGGAGACCCAGTACTTC.

J is TRBJ1-3 and V is TRBV30; no clear D. The germline V gene has CDR1 GTSNPN and CDR2 SVGIG (reference sequence). This CDR3 contains 17 residues. Trimming cost V 8 bases and J 0 bases, with 23 bases left between them. The CDR3 loop reads CAASADRYQSSGNTIYF. Here the CDR3 DNA reads TGTGCCGCCTCCGCGGACCGTTATCAGAGCTCTGGAAACACCATATATTTT.

The J gene is TRBJ2-1, the V gene TRBV3-1 (or the pseudogene TRBV3-2); D is unclear. The CDR3 is 16 residues long. The V gene's germline CDR1 is LGHDT and CDR2 YNNKEL (reference sequence). Trimming shortened V by 3 bases and J by 4 bases, and 16 bases separated the two germline ends. In DNA form, the CDR3 reads TGTGCCAGCAGCCAGTTCGATGGGTCTCCTTACAATGAGCAGTTCTTC. Residues: CASSQFDGSPYNEQFF.

The rearrangement links TRBV6-6 to TRBJ2-5; D call uncertain. V lost 3 bases, J lost 5 bases, and 13 bases lay in between. Germline V lookup: CDR1 MNHNY, CDR2 SVGAGI (reference sequence). This CDR3 region has 14 residues. The CDR3 protein is CASSYGQSVETQYF. CDR3 coding DNA: TGTGCCAGCAGTTATGGCCAATCCGTTGAGACCCAGTACTTC.

The chain is built from TRBV25-1 and TRBJ1-2, with D perhaps TRBD1 (5 bases). The CDR3 consists of 12 residues. Germline values: CDR1 MGHDK, CDR2 SYGVNS. V lost 3 bases and J 6 bases, leaving 8 bases between the germline ends. The CDR3 region is CASSELGDGYTF. CDR3 bases: TGTGCCAGCAGTGAGTTGGGGGATGGCTACACCTTC.

V and J are TRBV13 and TRBJ2-7; 15 bases agree with TRBD2. Germline V gene lookup returns CDR1 PRHDT and CDR2 FYEKMQ (reference sequence). CDR3 length: 15 amino acids. Trimming took 4 bases from V and 4 from J; bases not matched to a gene: 2. Here the CDR3 DNA reads TGTGCCAGCAGCTCCGGGACTAGCGGGGGGTACGAGCAGTACTTC. Protein product: CASSSGTSGGYEQYF.

Turning to this clone: A read error may produce the germline difference seen at one junction end. V usage is TRBV29-1 and J usage is TRBJ1-3; no definite D call. Germline CDR1 reads SQVTM; CDR2 reads ANQGSEA. The CDR3 has 11 residues. The CDR3 spells CSVEVDGKVVF. CDR3 sequence (DNA): TGCAGCGTTGAAGTTGATGGGAAGGTGGTTTTT.

There are a few counts of this clone. This chain links TRBV6-4 with TRBJ2-6; no firm D call. Germline assignment: CDR1 MRHNA and CDR2 SNTAGT. The germline V and J ends were trimmed by 0 bases and 3 bases, with 9 bases remaining between them. The CDR3 sequence is 16 residues long. The chain's CDR3 is CASSDSNWGGANVLTF. CDR3 DNA: TGTGCCAGCAGTGACTCGAACTGGGGTGGGGCCAACGTCCTGACTTTC.